This TCR beta chain was identified in a study of blood T cell repertoires in COVID-19. About the study: PBMCs, B-cell-depleted T cells, or T cells provided the cDNA or gDNA that made up the material.

The protocol was immunoSEQ multiplex PCR, while the TCRdb copy is restricted to in-frame clones and leaves out a portion. The sample has about 200,000 clones, 80% seen once. The CDR3 contains 14 residues. Germline values: CDR1 LNHDA, CDR2 SQIVND (reference sequence). Unmatched junction bases numbered 3, after V lost 3 bases and J lost 3 bases. This TCR came from a human donor in a cohort sampled during active COVID-19. Sequencing was performed on peripheral blood. The chain uses TRBV19 and TRBJ1-1; 8 bases fit TRBD1. The CDR3 nucleotides read TGTGCCAGTAGTATCACCAGGGGGCACACTGAAGCTTTCTTT. Its protein product is CASSITRGHTEAFF.